Listed below are T cell receptor beta chains from one sample, sequenced in a study of human T cells and chemical hapten exposure. TCRdb reanalysed the RACE reads using MiXCR and keeps one entry per CDR3 protein. This table holds 150,000 to 200,000 distinct CDR3 sequences, about a quarter found once. The sample here was whole blood, taken in connection with sensitization to the hapten diphenylcyclopropenone (DPC). The receptors were sampled from a woman between 18 and 29 years old with alopecia areata. Some clones in this sample may be carry-over from other donors' samples. Each CDR3 is given with its conserved first and last residue. The order of the fields is clone size, D gene, J gene, V gene, CDR3 protein, CDR3 DNA. The D gene is left open where the match is weak. Clone size is stated in some rows and not others, as once, few, many or a class when expanded.

few	TRBD2	TRBJ2-1	TRBV10-3	CAISGTLAGGTYNEQFF	TGTGCCATCAGTGGTACACTAGCGGGAGGAACCTACAATGAGCAGTTCTTC
few	-	TRBJ1-2	TRBV20-1	CSATGLYGYTF	TGCAGTGCGACCGGACTGTATGGCTACACCTTC
-	TRBD1	TRBJ2-1	TRBV5-1	CASSFRGLSSYNEQFF	TGCGCCAGCAGCTTCAGGGGGCTTTCCTCCTACAATGAGCAGTTCTTC
-	-	TRBJ2-3	TRBV7-2	CASSLTGQGNTDTQYF	TGTGCCAGCAGCTTAACGGGGCAGGGAAACACAGATACGCAGTATTTT
-	-	TRBJ1-4	TRBV25-1	CASMTKENLFF	TGTGCCAGCATGACGAAAGAAAATCTGTTTTTT
few	TRBD1	TRBJ2-7	TRBV7-3	CASSPGTGGHYYEQYF	TGTGCCAGCAGCCCCGGGACAGGGGGCCACTACTACGAGCAGTACTTC
-	TRBD1	TRBJ2-7	TRBV6-1	CASSKTGPYEQYF	TGTGCCAGCAGCAAGACAGGGCCCTACGAGCAGTACTTC
-	-	TRBJ1-1	TRBV25-1	CASSEWEEGDTEAFF	TGTGCCAGCAGTGAATGGGAGGAGGGGGACACTGAAGCTTTCTTT
few	-	TRBJ1-1	TRBV20-1	CSATRIEAFF	TGCAGTGCTACCCGGATAGAAGCTTTCTTT
few	TRBD2	TRBJ2-4	TRBV5-6	CASSALGGKRDNIQYF	TGTGCCAGCAGCGCCTTGGGGGGGAAAAGGGACAACATTCAGTACTTC
-	-	TRBJ1-2	TRBV3-1	CASSQGPYGYTF	TGTGCCAGCAGCCAAGGACCCTATGGCTACACCTTC
-	-	TRBJ1-6	TRBV9	CASKEGHGPLHF	TGTGCCAGCAAGGAGGGCCATGGACCCCTCCACTTT
few	-	TRBJ2-2	TRBV7-7	CASSRSILGTGELFF	TGTGCCAGCAGCCGGAGTATTTTGGGCACCGGGGAGCTGTTTTTT
-	-	TRBJ2-2	TRBV12-3/TRBV12-4	CASILTGFKLFF	TGTGCCAGCATCCTTACGGGCTTCAAGCTGTTTTTT
few	TRBD2	TRBJ2-7	TRBV15	CATSGGTSGSSYEQYF	TGTGCCACCAGCGGAGGGACTAGCGGAAGCTCCTACGAGCAGTACTTC
-	-	TRBJ2-2	TRBV7-9	CASSSMNGELFF	TGTGCCAGCAGCTCTATGAACGGGGAGCTGTTTTTT
-	-	TRBJ1-2	TRBV10-3	CAISDPGAVKAYGYTF	TGTGCCATCAGTGATCCAGGGGCGGTTAAAGCCTATGGCTACACCTTC
-	TRBD1	TRBJ1-2	TRBV10-3	CAITPGQGGGYTF	TGTGCCATCACCCCTGGACAGGGTGGCGGCTACACCTTC
-	-	TRBJ1-1	TRBV7-2	CASTVGRKQGEAFF	TGTGCCAGCACCGTAGGACGGAAGCAGGGTGAAGCTTTCTTT
many	-	TRBJ1-1	TRBV11-2	CASSLDLNTEAFF	TGTGCCAGCAGCTTAGATTTGAACACTGAAGCTTTCTTT
few	TRBD1	TRBJ1-5	TRBV25-1	CATLDRGDNQPQHF	TGTGCCACCCTGGACAGGGGGGACAATCAGCCCCAGCATTTT
-	TRBD2	TRBJ2-3	TRBV6-6	CASRPSGSYTDTQYF	TGTGCCAGCAGGCCTAGCGGGTCCTACACAGATACGCAGTATTTT
-	-	TRBJ2-1	TRBV4-2	CASSQASGNQFF	TGTGCCAGCAGCCAAGCATCGGGGAATCAGTTCTTC
-	-	TRBJ2-3	TRBV29-1	CSVVGQSTDTQYF	TGCAGCGTTGTGGGGCAGAGCACAGATACGCAGTATTTT
-	-	TRBJ2-2	TRBV7-7	CASSLLYTGELFF	TGTGCTAGCAGCTTACTATACACCGGGGAGCTGTTTTTT
few	-	TRBJ2-5	TRBV20-1	CSAHPMGGFRETQYF	TGCAGTGCTCACCCGATGGGGGGATTCCGAGAGACCCAGTACTTC
-	-	TRBJ2-6	TRBV28	CASSISDSSSGANVLTF	TGTGCCAGCAGTATCTCGGACAGTAGCTCTGGGGCCAACGTCCTGACTTTC
many	-	TRBJ2-1	TRBV6-2/TRBV6-3	CASSRRADEQFF	TGTGCCAGCAGTCGGCGGGCCGATGAGCAGTTCTTC
few	-	TRBJ1-5	TRBV29-1	CSVKEGLNQPQHF	TGCAGCGTCAAGGAAGGCCTCAATCAGCCCCAGCATTTT
-	TRBD1	TRBJ1-6	TRBV4-3	CASSQGTGATLHF	TGCGCCAGCAGCCAAGGGACAGGGGCCACCCTCCACTTT
-	-	TRBJ1-6	TRBV7-2	CASSLAWNSPLHF	TGTGCCAGCAGCTTAGCGTGGAATTCACCCCTCCACTTT
-	TRBD2	TRBJ2-3	TRBV6-2/TRBV6-3	CASSFRAGGPFDTQYF	TGTGCCAGCAGTTTCCGAGCGGGAGGGCCATTTGATACGCAGTATTTT
-	-	TRBJ1-2	TRBV12-3/TRBV12-4	CASSFRDGYTF	TGTGCCAGCAGTTTTAGGGATGGCTACACCTTC
-	TRBD2	TRBJ2-3	TRBV5-1	CASSPGLAGVTDTQYF	TGCGCCAGCAGCCCGGGACTAGCGGGAGTGACAGATACGCAGTATTTT
-	-	TRBJ2-1	TRBV20-1	CSARSPTEQFF	TGCAGTGCTAGGTCCCCGACCGAGCAGTTCTTC
-	-	TRBJ1-1	TRBV5-1	CASSLSTGPEAFF	TGCGCCAGCAGCTTGTCCACAGGGCCTGAAGCTTTCTTT
-	-	TRBJ2-7	TRBV4-1	CASSQWVLNPKVREQYF	TGCGCCAGCAGCCAATGGGTATTGAACCCGAAGGTGCGCGAGCAGTACTTC
few	TRBD1	TRBJ1-1	TRBV27	CATRSWWTGAEAFF	TGTGCCACCAGGTCATGGTGGACAGGGGCTGAAGCTTTCTTT
-	-	TRBJ1-5	TRBV4-3	CASSQVLGARDQPQHF	TGCGCCAGCAGCCAAGTTTTAGGGGCGCGGGATCAGCCCCAGCATTTT
once	-	TRBJ2-6	TRBV5-1	CASSPAGPPVLTF	TGCGCCAGCAGCCCAGCCGGTCCCCCCGTCCTGACTTTC
few	-	TRBJ1-1	TRBV27	CASSLWENTEAFF	TGTGCCAGCAGTTTATGGGAGAACACTGAAGCTTTCTTT
-	-	TRBJ1-1	TRBV25-1	CASSEATGPHTEAFF	TGTGCCAGCAGTGAGGCGACGGGACCCCACACTGAAGCTTTCTTT
few	-	TRBJ2-5	TRBV24-1	CATSEGETQYF	TGTGCCACCAGTGAAGGGGAGACCCAGTACTTC
-	TRBD1	TRBJ2-7	TRBV6-5	CASSRNRDRAEQYF	TGTGCCAGCAGTCGCAACCGGGACAGGGCCGAGCAGTACTTC
-	-	TRBJ1-3	TRBV4-1	CASRQTGTSGNTIYF	TGCGCCAGCAGACAGACAGGCACCTCTGGAAACACCATATATTTT
few	TRBD2	TRBJ2-1	TRBV7-2	CASSPIGSGGNEQFF	TGTGCCAGCAGCCCCATAGGAAGCGGGGGGAATGAGCAGTTCTTC